This T cell receptor (beta chain) was sequenced in a study of blood T cell repertoires in COVID-19. Study in general: PBMCs, B-cell-depleted T cells, or T cells were the source of the cDNA or gDNA that made up the material.

Original analysis: Amplifying reference gene primers gave estimates of nucleated cell counts. This table comes from immunoSEQ multiplex PCR, and its TCRdb copy is limited to in-frame clones, with some not included. That table supplies the V and J calls and clone size; D and trimming were determined from the DNA. The sample lists 120,000 to 150,000 clones, around 90% occurring once. Trimming removed 6 bases at V and 6 bases at J, with 13 bases between. Germline V gene data show CDR1 as ENHRY and CDR2 as SYGVKD. The CDR3 loop spans 13 amino acids. The sample consisted of peripheral blood. This sequence originates from a woman aged 55-69 years with acute or convalescent COVID-19. V usage is TRBV10-3 and J usage is TRBJ2-3; D is perhaps TRBD2 (6 bases). CDR3 nucleotide sequence: TGTGCCATCAGGGGACTCCTCTCTGATACGCAGTATTTT. Its translation: CAIRGLLSDTQYF.